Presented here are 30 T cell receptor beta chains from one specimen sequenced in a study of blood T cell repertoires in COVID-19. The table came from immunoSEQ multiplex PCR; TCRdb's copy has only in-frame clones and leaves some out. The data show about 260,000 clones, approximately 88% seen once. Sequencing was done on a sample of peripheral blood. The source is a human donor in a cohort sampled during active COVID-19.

The CDR3: CASSSGLAGIQETQYF. The CDR3, as DNA: TGTGCCAGCAGCTCCGGACTAGCGGGTATCCAGGAGACCCAGTACTTC. This chain uses TRBV7-9 with TRBJ2-5, with 11 bases matching TRBD2. The CDR3 spans 16 residues. V lost 4 bases to trimming and J lost 5 bases; unmatched junction nucleotides: 9. In germline, CDR1 is SEHNR, CDR2 FQNEAQ (reference sequence).

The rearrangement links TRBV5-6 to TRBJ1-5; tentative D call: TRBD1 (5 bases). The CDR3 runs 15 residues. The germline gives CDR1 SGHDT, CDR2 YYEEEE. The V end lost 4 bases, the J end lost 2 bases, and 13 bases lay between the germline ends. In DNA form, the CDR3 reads TGTGCCAGCAGCCCCCAATGGGGGGGCAATCAGCCCCAGCATTTT. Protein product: CASSPQWGGNQPQHF.

The CDR3 DNA sequence: TGTGCCAGCAGCGCTGGGGACAGGGGCAGAGAGACCCAGTACTTC. Residues: CASSAGDRGRETQYF. V and J are TRBV9 and TRBJ2-5, with 10 bases identical to TRBD1. The CDR3 has 15 amino acids. Trimming took 3 bases from V and 4 from J; bases not matched to a gene: 6. Germline CDR1 SGDLS, CDR2 YYNGEE.

The CDR3 nucleotides read TGTGCCAGCAGTTACCACCGCAGGGCCCCGATTAACTATGGCTACACCTTC. Translation: CASSYHRRAPINYGYTF. This chain joins TRBV6-2 or TRBV6-3 and TRBJ1-2, with TRBD1 as a possible D gene (5 bases). The germline CDR1 and CDR2 sequences are MNHEY and SVGEGT. V was pared by 2 bases and J by 1 base, with 17 bases between. The CDR3 spans 17 residues.

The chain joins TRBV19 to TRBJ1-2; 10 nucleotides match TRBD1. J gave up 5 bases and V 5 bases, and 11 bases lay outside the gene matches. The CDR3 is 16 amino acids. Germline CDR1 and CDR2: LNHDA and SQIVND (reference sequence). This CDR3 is CASSWGQGTTGYGYTF. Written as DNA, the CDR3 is TGTGCCAGTAGTTGGGGACAGGGGACGACCGGATATGGCTACACCTTC.

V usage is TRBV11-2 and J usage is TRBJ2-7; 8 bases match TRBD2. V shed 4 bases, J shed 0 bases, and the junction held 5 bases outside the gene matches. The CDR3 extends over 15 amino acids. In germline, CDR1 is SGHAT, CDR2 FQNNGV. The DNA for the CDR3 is TGTGCCAGCAGCTACACTAGCGGAAGCTCCTACGAGCAGTACTTC. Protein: CASSYTSGSSYEQYF.

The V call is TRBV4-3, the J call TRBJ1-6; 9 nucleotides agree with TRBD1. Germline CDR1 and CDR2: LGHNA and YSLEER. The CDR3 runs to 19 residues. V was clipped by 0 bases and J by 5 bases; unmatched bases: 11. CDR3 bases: TGCGCCAGCAGCCAAGATCCGTATTTCAGGACAGGGGATAATTCACCCCTCCACTTT. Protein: CASSQDPYFRTGDNSPLHF.

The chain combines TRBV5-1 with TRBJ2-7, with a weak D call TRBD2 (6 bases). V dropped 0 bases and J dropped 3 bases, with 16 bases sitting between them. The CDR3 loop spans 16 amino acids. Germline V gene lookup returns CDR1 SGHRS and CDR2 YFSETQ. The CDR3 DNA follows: TGCGCCAGCAGCTTGGGAGGCGGGGACGTGGGCTACGAGCAGTACTTC. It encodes CASSLGGGDVGYEQYF.

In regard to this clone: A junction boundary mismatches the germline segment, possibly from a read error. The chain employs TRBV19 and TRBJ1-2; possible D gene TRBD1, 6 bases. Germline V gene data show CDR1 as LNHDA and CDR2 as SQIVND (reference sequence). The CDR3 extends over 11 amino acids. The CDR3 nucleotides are TGTGCCAGTAGTCTCGACAGGCTACGGGACTTC. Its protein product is CASSLDRLRDF.

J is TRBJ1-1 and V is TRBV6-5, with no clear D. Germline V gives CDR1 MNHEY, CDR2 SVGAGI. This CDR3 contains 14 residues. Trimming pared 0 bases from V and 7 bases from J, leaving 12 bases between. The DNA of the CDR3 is TGTGCCAGCAGTTACTCCCGTTCGAGGGATGAAGCTTTCTTT. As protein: CASSYSRSRDEAFF.

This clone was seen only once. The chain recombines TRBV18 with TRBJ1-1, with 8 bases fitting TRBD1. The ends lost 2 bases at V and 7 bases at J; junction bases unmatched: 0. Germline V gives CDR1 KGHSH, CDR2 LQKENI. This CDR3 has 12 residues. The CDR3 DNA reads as TGTGCCAGCTCACCAGGACAGGGTGAAGCTTTCTTT. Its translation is CASSPGQGEAFF.

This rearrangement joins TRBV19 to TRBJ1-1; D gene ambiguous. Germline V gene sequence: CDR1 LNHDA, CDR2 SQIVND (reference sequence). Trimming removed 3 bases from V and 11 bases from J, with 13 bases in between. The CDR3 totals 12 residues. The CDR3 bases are TGTGCCAGTAGTATTCTGGGCCGCCGGGCTTTCTTT. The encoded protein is CASSILGRRAFF.

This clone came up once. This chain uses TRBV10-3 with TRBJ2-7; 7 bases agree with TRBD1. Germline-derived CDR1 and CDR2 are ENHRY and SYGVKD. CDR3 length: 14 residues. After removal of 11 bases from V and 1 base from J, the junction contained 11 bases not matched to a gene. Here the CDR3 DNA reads TGTGCCGCTTCAGGGGGAGAAAGGTCCTACGAGCAGTACTTC. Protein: CAASGGERSYEQYF.

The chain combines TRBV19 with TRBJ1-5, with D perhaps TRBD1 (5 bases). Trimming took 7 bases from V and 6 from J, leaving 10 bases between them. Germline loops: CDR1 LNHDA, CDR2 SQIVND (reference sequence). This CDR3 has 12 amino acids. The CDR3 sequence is CASTGVTQPQHF. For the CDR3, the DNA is TGTGCCAGTACGGGGGTTACTCAGCCCCAGCATTTT. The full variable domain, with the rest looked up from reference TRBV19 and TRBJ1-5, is DGGITQSPKYLFRKEGQNVTLSCEQNLNHDAMYWYRQDPGQGLRLIYYSQIVNDFQKGDIAEGYSVSREKKESFPLTVTSAQKNPTAFYLCASTGVTQPQHFGDGTRLSIL.

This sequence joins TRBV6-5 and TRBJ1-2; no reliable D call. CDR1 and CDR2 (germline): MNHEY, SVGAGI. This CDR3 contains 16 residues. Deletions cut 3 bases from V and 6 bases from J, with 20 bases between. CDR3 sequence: CASSYRSQRGLNGYTF. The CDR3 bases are TGTGCCAGCAGTTATAGGTCTCAACGGGGATTGAATGGCTACACCTTC.

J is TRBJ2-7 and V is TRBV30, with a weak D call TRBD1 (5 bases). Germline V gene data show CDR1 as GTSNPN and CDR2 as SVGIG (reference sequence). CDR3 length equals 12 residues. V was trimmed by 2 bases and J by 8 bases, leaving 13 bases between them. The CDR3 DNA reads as TGTGCCTGGAGTACGCAGACAGAAAAGCAGTACTTC. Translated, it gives CAWSTQTEKQYF.

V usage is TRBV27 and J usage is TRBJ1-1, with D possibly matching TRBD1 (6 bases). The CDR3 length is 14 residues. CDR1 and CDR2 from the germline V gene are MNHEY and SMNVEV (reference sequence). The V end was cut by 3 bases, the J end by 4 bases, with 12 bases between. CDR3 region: CASSFTRGGTEAFF. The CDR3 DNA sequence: TGTGCCAGCAGTTTTACTAGGGGGGGCACTGAAGCTTTCTTT.

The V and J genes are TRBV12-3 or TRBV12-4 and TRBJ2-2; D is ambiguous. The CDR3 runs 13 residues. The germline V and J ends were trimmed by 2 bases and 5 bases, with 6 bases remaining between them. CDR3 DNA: TGTGCCAGCAGTTTACAGTTTACCGGGGAGCTGTTTTTT. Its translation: CASSLQFTGELFF.

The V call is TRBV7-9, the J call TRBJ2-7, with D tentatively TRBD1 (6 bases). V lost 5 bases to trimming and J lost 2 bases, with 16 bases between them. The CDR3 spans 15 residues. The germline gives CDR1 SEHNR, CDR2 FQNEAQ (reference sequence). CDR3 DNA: TGTGCCAGCAGCCCAGGGGACCACCACCCCTACGAGCAGTACTTC. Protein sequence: CASSPGDHHPYEQYF.

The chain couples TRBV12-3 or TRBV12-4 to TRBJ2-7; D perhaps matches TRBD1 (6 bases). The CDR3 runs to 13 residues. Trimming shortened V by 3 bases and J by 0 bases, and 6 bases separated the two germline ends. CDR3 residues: CASSLTGSYEQYF. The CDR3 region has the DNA TGTGCCAGCAGTTTGACAGGCTCCTACGAGCAGTACTTC.

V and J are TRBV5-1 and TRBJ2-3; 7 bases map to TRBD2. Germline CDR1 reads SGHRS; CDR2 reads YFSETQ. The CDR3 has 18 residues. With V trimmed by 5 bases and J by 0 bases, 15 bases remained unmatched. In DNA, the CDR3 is TGCGCCAGCAGACCCACACCTCTAGCGGTGATAAGCACAGATACGCAGTATTTT. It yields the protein CASRPTPLAVISTDTQYF.

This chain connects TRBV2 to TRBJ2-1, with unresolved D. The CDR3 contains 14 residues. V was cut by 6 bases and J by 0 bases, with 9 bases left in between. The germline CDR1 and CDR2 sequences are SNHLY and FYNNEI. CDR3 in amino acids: CASRLLSSYNEQFF. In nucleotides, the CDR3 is TGTGCCAGCAGACTTCTTAGCTCCTACAATGAGCAGTTCTTC. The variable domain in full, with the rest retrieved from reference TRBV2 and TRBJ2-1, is EPEVTQTPSHQVTQMGQEVILRCVPISNHLYFYWYRQILGQKVEFLVSFYNNEISEKSEIFDDQFSVERPDGSNFTLKIRSTKLEDSAMYFCASRLLSSYNEQFFGPGTRLTVL.

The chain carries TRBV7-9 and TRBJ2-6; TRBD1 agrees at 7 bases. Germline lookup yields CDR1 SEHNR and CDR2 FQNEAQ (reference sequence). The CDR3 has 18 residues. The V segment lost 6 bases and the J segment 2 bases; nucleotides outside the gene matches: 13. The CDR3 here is CASSNRLIQGAGANVLTF. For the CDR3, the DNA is TGTGCCAGCAGTAACAGACTCATTCAGGGGGCTGGGGCCAACGTCCTGACTTTC.

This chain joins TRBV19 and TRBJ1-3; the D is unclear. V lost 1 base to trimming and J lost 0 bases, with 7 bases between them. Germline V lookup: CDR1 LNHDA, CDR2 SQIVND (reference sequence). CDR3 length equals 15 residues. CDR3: CASSIVASSGNTIYF. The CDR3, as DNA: TGTGCCAGTAGTATAGTCGCCAGCTCTGGAAACACCATATATTTT.

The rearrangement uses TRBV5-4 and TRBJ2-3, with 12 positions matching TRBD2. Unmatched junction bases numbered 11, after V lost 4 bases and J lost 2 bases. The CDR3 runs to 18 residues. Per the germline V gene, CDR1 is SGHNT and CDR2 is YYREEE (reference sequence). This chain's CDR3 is CASSRVRTSGDYTDTQYF. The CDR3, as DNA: TGTGCCAGCAGCCGGGTTAGGACTAGCGGGGACTACACAGATACGCAGTATTTT.

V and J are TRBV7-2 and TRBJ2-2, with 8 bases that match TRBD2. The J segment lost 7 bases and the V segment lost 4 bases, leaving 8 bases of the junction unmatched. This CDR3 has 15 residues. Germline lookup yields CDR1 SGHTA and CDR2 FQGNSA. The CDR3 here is CASSSIAGLGGELFF. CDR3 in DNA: TGTGCCAGCAGCTCTATAGCGGGGTTGGGCGGGGAGCTGTTTTTT.

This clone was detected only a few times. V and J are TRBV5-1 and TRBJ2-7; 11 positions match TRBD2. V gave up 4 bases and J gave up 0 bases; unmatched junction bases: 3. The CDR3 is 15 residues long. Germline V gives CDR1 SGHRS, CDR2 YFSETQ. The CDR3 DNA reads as TGCGCCAGCAGCCCTAGCGGGGGGAGCTCCTACGAGCAGTACTTC. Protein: CASSPSGGSSYEQYF.

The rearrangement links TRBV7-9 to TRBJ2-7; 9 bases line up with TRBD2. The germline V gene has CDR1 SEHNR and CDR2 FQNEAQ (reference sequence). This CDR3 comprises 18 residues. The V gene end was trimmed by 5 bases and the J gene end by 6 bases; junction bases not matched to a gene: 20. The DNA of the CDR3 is TGTGCCAGCAGCCCAACGGGGCTGCGGGGGGGCGGGGCTTTCGAGCAGTACTTC. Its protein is CASSPTGLRGGGAFEQYF.

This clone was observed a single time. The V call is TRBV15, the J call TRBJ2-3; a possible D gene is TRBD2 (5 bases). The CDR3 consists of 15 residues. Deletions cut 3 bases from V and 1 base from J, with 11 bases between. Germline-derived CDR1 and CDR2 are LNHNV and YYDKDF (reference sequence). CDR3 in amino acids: CATSRHREGTDTQYF. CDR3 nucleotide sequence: TGTGCCACCAGCAGGCACCGGGAAGGCACAGATACGCAGTATTTT.

The CDR3 DNA sequence: TGTGCCAGCAGCCAAGATCCGGGGACAGGGAGGTTCTACGAGCAGTACTTC. Translated, it gives CASSQDPGTGRFYEQYF. V is TRBV3-1 (or the pseudogene TRBV3-2) and J is TRBJ2-7, with 9 bases that match TRBD1. V trimming: 0 bases; J trimming: 3 bases; junction bases outside the gene matches: 9. The CDR3 is made up of 17 amino acids. Germline V gives CDR1 LGHDT, CDR2 YNNKEL (reference sequence).